Listed here are 5 T cell receptor beta chains from one sample, sequenced in a study of beta chain features in type 1 diabetes. As every portion of the isolated RNA was reverse transcribed, the sequencing read expressed TCRB transcripts. Only in-frame clones appear in the TCRdb table, and some are missing; sequencing was by immunoSEQ multiplex PCR. The data show about 400,000 clones, 10% to 15% seen once. Sequenced material: naive CD4+ T cells from blood. These TCRs come from a man between 18 and 35 years old in good health.

This clone appeared a few times. The chain is built from TRBV4-1 and TRBJ2-7; D unresolved. The germline CDR1 and CDR2 sequences are MGHRA and YSYEKL. Trimming removed 1 base at V and 1 base at J, with 8 bases between. CDR3 size: 14 residues. CDR3 in amino acids: CASSQVRNSYEQYF. CDR3 DNA sequence: TGCGCCAGCAGCCAAGTGCGGAATTCCTACGAGCAGTACTTC.

The gene calls are TRBV20-1 and TRBJ2-7; a possible D gene is TRBD2 (5 bases). Germline CDR1 reads DFQATT; CDR2 reads SNEGSKA (reference sequence). The CDR3 is 11 amino acids. Trimming took off 6 bases at V and 2 bases at J, with 8 bases between the two ends. The CDR3 here is CSAAGAYEQYF. The CDR3 DNA reads as TGCAGTGCCGCCGGGGCCTACGAGCAGTACTTC.

The chain employs TRBV4-3 and TRBJ2-1, with 11 bases fitting TRBD2. Germline V gene lookup returns CDR1 LGHNA and CDR2 YSLEER. CDR3 length equals 19 residues. V lost 1 base to trimming and J lost 8 bases; unmatched junction nucleotides: 16. The CDR3 sequence: CASSQVFSSGRALVDEQFF. DNA of the CDR3: TGCGCCAGCAGCCAAGTTTTCAGTAGCGGGAGGGCCTTAGTAGATGAGCAGTTCTTC.

A few counts support this clone. This chain connects TRBV7-9 to TRBJ1-1, with 7 positions matching TRBD1. The germline gives CDR1 SEHNR, CDR2 FQNEAQ (reference sequence). CDR3 size: 13 residues. The V gene end was trimmed by 5 bases and the J gene end by 10 bases; junction bases not matched to a gene: 10. The CDR3 DNA reads as TGTGCCAGCAGCCACGACAGGGCGGATGGAGCTTTCTTT. Translated, it gives CASSHDRADGAFF.

The chain carries TRBV9 and TRBJ1-2; unclear D gene. The germline V gene has CDR1 SGDLS and CDR2 YYNGEE. The CDR3 sequence is 14 residues long. Trimming shortened V by 3 bases and J by 7 bases, and 16 bases separated the two germline ends. The DNA of the CDR3 is TGTGCCAGCAGCGGGCCGGGTCCTGAGGCTGGCTACACCTTC. It encodes CASSGPGPEAGYTF.